The rows below give T cell receptor beta chains drawn from one sample of a study of blood T cells in healthy people across ages. TCRdb used MiXCR to reprocess the 5' RACE reads, holding one entry per CDR3 protein. The repertoire holds about 500,000 distinct CDR3 sequences, 24% seen once, with 8.7% in the top ten. These sequences were also reported in another study, on T cells of mothers and their children.

Sequenced material: blood. Every receptor here comes from a boy younger than 18 in good health. The CDR3 runs from the conserved cysteine through the conserved F or W. A D gene is named only where the DNA matches it firmly. Expanded clones get a size class; other rows say once, few or many, or leave the size out.

j_call	clone_size	v_call	d_call	cdr3_nt	cdr3_aa
TRBJ2-5	NA	TRBV25-1	TRBD1	TGTGCCAGCAGTGAACCCAAGGACAGGGAAGAGACCCAGTACTTC	CASSEPKDREETQYF
TRBJ1-5	NA	TRBV3-1	NA	TGTGCCAGCAGCCAAGGACGTCAGAGCCGCAATCAGCCCCAGCATTTT	CASSQGRQSRNQPQHF
TRBJ1-2	NA	TRBV4-2	NA	TGTGCCAGCAGCCCCGAGGAGGGGCTAACTTATAACTATGGCTACACCTTC	CASSPEEGLTYNYGYTF
TRBJ2-7	few	TRBV19	TRBD1	TGTGCCAGTAGTATTGCGGGACAGGGATCCTACGAGCAGTACTTC	CASSIAGQGSYEQYF
TRBJ1-3	few	TRBV20-1	NA	TGCAGTACTAGAGATCCTTTGGGGCGGAAGAGAAACACCATATATTTT	CSTRDPLGRKRNTIYF
TRBJ2-2	NA	TRBV28	NA	TGTGCCAGCAGTTTATTCCAGGGAGTCGGGGAGCTGTTTTTT	CASSLFQGVGELFF
TRBJ2-7	NA	TRBV9	NA	TGTGCCAGCAGCGTAGATCAGTTGGCCGCTTCCTACGAGCAGTACTTC	CASSVDQLAASYEQYF
TRBJ1-2	NA	TRBV5-4	NA	TGTGCCAGCAGCCCCGAGGGTGGGGCTTATGGCTACACCTTC	CASSPEGGAYGYTF
TRBJ2-3	few	TRBV11-2	TRBD2	TGTGCCAGCAGCCCCGAGAGCGGGGGAAGGTGGGATACGCAGTATTTT	CASSPESGGRWDTQYF
TRBJ2-1	few	TRBV10-3	NA	TGTGCCATCAGTGACGAGTGGGCCCCGGATGAGCAGTTCTTC	CAISDEWAPDEQFF
TRBJ2-5	few	TRBV5-6	NA	TGTGCCAGCAGTTTGGTCGGGCTAGCTCAAGAGACCCAGTACTTC	CASSLVGLAQETQYF
TRBJ2-3	NA	TRBV2	NA	TGTGCCAGCGTTCGCAGGAGCACAGATACGCAGTATTTT	CASVRRSTDTQYF
TRBJ1-2	NA	TRBV13	TRBD1	TGTGCCAGCAGCCCATGGGACAGGGCCGCAGATGGCTACACCTTC	CASSPWDRAADGYTF
TRBJ2-4	few	TRBV28	NA	TGTGCCAGCATCGCAGGGCCGCCCAAAAACATTCAGTACTTC	CASIAGPPKNIQYF
TRBJ1-1	NA	TRBV7-6	NA	TGTGCCAGCAGCTTAGCAAACGGGGTTGAAGCTTTCTTT	CASSLANGVEAFF
TRBJ2-7	NA	TRBV6-5	TRBD2	TGTGCCAGCAGTTCCCGGAGGACTAGCGGGACGTCCTACGAGCAGTACTTC	CASSSRRTSGTSYEQYF
TRBJ2-1	NA	TRBV7-2	TRBD2	TGTGCCAGCAGCTCTAGACTAGCGGGTTCTTACAATGAGCAGTTCTTC	CASSSRLAGSYNEQFF
TRBJ2-1	few	TRBV20-1	TRBD2	TGCAGTGCTAGAGTTAGGCTGGCTAGCGGGGGCAATGAGCAGTTCTTC	CSARVRLASGGNEQFF
TRBJ2-5	NA	TRBV6-5	NA	TGTGCCAGCAGACGCATACGGGACTCCCAAGAGACCCAGTACTTC	CASRRIRDSQETQYF
TRBJ2-7	few	TRBV28	TRBD1	TGTGCCAGCAGTTTATACCGACAGGGGAAGTACGAGCAGTACTTC	CASSLYRQGKYEQYF
TRBJ2-2	NA	TRBV27	NA	TGTGCCAGCAGTTTATCGGTAGGGGAGTTCGGGGAGCTGTTTTTT	CASSLSVGEFGELFF
TRBJ2-3	NA	TRBV4-2	NA	TGTGCCAGCAGCCGGATAGAGCTGAGCACAGATACGCAGTATTTT	CASSRIELSTDTQYF
TRBJ2-3	many	TRBV4-3	TRBD2	TGCGCCAGCAGCCAAGTGTATAGCGGGGGGATTAAAGATACGCAGTATTTT	CASSQVYSGGIKDTQYF
TRBJ2-5	NA	TRBV18	NA	TGTGCCAGCTCACCAAATGCTCAAGAGACCCAGTACTTC	CASSPNAQETQYF
TRBJ1-4	few	TRBV18	NA	TGTGCCAGCTCACCCAAGGCGGGACTTCCTAATGAAAAACTGTTTTTT	CASSPKAGLPNEKLFF
TRBJ2-4	NA	TRBV20-1	NA	TGCAGTGCTAGGTGGCGGACCGAAAACATTCAGTACTTC	CSARWRTENIQYF
TRBJ2-5	NA	TRBV4-2	NA	TGTGCCAGCAGCCAAGAGGCTAGCAGAATCCAAGAGACCCAGTACTTC	CASSQEASRIQETQYF
TRBJ2-7	few	TRBV6-1	NA	TGTGCCAGCACCGAAGGGGTTTGGACAGCTGCCTACGAGCAGTACTTC	CASTEGVWTAAYEQYF
TRBJ1-5	few	TRBV21-1	NA	TGTGCCAGCAGCGCCAGGGGGCCCCTAAATCAGCCCCAGCATTTT	CASSARGPLNQPQHF
TRBJ1-2	few	TRBV7-2	NA	TGTGCCAGCAGCCCCCAAGTAGGGGGTAACTATGGCTACACCTTC	CASSPQVGGNYGYTF
TRBJ1-2	NA	TRBV5-6	NA	TGTGCCAGCAGCTTCACCCTACTGTATGGCTACACCTTC	CASSFTLLYGYTF
TRBJ1-2	once	TRBV12-3/TRBV12-4	NA	TGTGCCAGCAGGTTTATCGAGTCTAACTATGGCTACACCTTC	CASRFIESNYGYTF
TRBJ2-3	NA	TRBV10-3	NA	TGTGCCATCGGTGAGTCGGCTTTTAGGGTCGGCACAGATACGCAGTATTTT	CAIGESAFRVGTDTQYF